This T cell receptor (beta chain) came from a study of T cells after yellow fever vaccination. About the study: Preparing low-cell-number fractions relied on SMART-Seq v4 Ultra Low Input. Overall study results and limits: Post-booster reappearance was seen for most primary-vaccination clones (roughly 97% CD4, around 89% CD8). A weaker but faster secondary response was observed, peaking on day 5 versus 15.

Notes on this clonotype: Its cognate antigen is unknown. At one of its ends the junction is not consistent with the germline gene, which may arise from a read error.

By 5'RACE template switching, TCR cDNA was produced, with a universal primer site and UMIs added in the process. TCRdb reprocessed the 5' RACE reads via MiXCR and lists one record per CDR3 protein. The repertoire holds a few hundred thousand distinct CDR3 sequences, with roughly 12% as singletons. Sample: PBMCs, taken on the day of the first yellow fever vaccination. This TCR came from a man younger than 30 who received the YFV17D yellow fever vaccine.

The CDR3 reads CASSRKWRGSEGYPF. CDR3 coding DNA: TGTGCCAGCAGCCGCAAGTGGAGGGGATCGGAGGGCTACCCCTTC. This chain connects TRBV3-1 to TRBJ1-2; D might be TRBD1 (5 bases). The V gene's germline CDR1 is LGHDT and CDR2 YNNKEL (reference sequence). The CDR3 runs 15 residues. The complete variable domain, with remaining parts taken from reference TRBV3-1 and TRBJ1-2, reads DTAVSQTPKYLVTQMGNDKSIKCEQNLGHDTMYWYKQDSKKFLKIMFSYNNKELIINETVPNRFSPKSPDKAHLNLHINSLELGDSAVYFCASSRKWRGSEGYPFGSGTRLTVV.